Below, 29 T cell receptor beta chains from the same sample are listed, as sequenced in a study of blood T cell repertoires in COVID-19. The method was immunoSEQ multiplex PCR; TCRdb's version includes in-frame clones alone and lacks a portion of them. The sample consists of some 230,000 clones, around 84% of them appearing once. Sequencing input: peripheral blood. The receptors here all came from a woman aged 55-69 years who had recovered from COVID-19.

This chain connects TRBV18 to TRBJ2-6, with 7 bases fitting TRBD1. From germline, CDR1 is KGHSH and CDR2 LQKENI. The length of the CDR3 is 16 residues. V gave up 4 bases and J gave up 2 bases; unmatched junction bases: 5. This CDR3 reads CASSHDRAPGANVLTF. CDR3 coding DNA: TGTGCCAGCTCACACGACAGGGCCCCTGGGGCCAACGTCCTGACTTTC.

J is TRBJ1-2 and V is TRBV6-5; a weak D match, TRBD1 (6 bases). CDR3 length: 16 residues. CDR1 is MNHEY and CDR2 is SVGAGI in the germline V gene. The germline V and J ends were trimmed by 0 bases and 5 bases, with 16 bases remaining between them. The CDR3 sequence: CASSYSTGGGSYGYTF. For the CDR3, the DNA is TGTGCCAGCAGTTACTCGACGGGAGGGGGTTCGTATGGCTACACCTTC.

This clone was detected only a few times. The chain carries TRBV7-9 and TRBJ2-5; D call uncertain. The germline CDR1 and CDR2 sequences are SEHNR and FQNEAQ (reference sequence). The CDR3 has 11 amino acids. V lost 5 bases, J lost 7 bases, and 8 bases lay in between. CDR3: CASSLPGTQYF. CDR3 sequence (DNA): TGTGCCAGCAGCCTCCCCGGGACCCAGTACTTC.

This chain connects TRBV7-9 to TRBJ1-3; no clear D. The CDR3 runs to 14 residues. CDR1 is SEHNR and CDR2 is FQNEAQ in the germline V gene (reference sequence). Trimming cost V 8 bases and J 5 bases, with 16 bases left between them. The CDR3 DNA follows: TGTGCCAGCTCCAGCGCCTGGGCCCGAAACACCATATATTTT. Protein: CASSSAWARNTIYF. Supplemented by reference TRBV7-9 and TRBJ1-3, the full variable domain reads DTGVSQNPRHKITKRGQNVTFRCDPISEHNRLYWYRQTLGQGPEFLTYFQNEAQLEKSRLLSDRFSAERPKGSFSTLEIQRTEQGDSAMYLCASSSAWARNTIYFGEGSWLTVV.

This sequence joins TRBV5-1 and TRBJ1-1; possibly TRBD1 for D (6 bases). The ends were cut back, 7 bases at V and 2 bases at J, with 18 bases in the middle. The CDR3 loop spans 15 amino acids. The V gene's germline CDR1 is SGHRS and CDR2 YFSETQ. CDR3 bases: TGCGCCAGCTCATCCACGGACAGTAGAAACACTGAAGCTTTCTTT. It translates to CASSSTDSRNTEAFF.

CDR3 DNA: TGTGCCACCCAAGGGACAGCGCCAAACCCGCGAACAGATACGCAGTATTTT. Protein: CATQGTAPNPRTDTQYF. This sequence joins TRBV27 and TRBJ2-3; the match to TRBD1 covers 7 bases. V was clipped by 10 bases and J by 3 bases; unmatched bases: 19. Germline V gene sequence: CDR1 MNHEY, CDR2 SMNVEV (reference sequence). The CDR3 totals 17 residues.

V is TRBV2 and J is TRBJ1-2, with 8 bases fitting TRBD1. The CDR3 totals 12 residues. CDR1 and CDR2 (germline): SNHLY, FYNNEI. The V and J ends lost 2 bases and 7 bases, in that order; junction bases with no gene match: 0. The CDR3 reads CASSEQGAGYTF. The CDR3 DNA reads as TGTGCCAGCAGTGAACAGGGGGCTGGCTACACCTTC.

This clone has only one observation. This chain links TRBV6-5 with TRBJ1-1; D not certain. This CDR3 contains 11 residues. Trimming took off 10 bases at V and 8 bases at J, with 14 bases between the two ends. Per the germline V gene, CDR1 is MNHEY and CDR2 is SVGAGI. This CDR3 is CATVNYIEAFF. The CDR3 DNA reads TGTGCCACGGTAAACTACATCGAAGCTTTCTTT.

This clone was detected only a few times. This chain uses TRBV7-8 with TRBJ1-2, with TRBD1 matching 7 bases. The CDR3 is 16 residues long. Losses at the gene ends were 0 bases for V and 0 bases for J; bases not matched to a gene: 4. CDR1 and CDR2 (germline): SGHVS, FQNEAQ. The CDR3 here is CASSLATGDSNYGYTF. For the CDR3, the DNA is TGTGCCAGCAGCTTAGCCACAGGGGATTCTAACTATGGCTACACCTTC.

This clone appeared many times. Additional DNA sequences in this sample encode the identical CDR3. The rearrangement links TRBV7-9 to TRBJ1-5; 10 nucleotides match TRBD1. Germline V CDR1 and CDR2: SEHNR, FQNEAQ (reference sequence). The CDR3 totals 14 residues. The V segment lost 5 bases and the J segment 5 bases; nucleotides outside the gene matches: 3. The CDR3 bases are TGTGCCAGCAGCCCCGGACAGGGGGATCAGCCCCAGCATTTT. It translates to CASSPGQGDQPQHF.

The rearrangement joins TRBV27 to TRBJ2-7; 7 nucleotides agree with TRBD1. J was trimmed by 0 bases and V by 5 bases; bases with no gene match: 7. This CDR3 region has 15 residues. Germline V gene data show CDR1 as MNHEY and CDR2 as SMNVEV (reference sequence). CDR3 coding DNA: TGTGCCAGCAGTCTACAGGGGCCATCCTCCTACGAGCAGTACTTC. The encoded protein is CASSLQGPSSYEQYF.

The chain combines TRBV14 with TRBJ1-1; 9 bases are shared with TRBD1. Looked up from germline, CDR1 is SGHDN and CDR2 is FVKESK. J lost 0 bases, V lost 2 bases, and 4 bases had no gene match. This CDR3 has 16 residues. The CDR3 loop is CASSQRTGVVNTEAFF. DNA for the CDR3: TGTGCCAGCAGCCAAAGGACAGGGGTGGTGAACACTGAAGCTTTCTTT.

The CDR3 here is CASSWGGRRDEKLFF. The CDR3 DNA is TGTGCCAGCAGCTGGGGCGGACGGCGCGATGAAAAACTGTTTTTT. The chain employs TRBV5-4 and TRBJ1-4, with a tentative D call TRBD1 (5 bases). This CDR3 comprises 15 residues. Per germline, CDR1 SGHNT and CDR2 YYREEE (reference sequence). V was cut by 3 bases and J by 6 bases, with 15 bases left in between.

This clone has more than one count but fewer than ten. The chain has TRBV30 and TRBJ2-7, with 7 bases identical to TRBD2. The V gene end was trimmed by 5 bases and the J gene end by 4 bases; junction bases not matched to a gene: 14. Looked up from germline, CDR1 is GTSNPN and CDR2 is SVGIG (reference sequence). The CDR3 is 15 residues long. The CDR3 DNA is TGTGCCTGGGATGGGTCCGTTCGGGGAGGGTACGAGCAGTACTTC. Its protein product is CAWDGSVRGGYEQYF.

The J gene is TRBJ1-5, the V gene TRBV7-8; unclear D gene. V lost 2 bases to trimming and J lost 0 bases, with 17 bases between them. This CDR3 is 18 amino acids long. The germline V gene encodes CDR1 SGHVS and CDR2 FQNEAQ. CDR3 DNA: TGTGCCAGCAGCTTAAGCCCGAGGCAACCGTATAGCAATCAGCCCCAGCATTTT. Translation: CASSLSPRQPYSNQPQHF.

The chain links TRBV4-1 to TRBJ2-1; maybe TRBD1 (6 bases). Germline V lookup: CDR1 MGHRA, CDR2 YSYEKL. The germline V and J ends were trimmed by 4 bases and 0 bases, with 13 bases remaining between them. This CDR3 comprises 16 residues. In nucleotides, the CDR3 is TGCGCCAGCAGCCCGAGGGACACGGACTCCTACAATGAGCAGTTCTTC. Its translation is CASSPRDTDSYNEQFF.

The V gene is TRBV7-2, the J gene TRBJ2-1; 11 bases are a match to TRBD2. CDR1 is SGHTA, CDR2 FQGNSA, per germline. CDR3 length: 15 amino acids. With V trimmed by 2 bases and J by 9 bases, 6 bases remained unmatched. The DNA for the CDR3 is TGTGCCAGCAGCTTACTTAGCGGGGGGGGGAGTGAGCAGTTCTTC. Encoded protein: CASSLLSGGGSEQFF.

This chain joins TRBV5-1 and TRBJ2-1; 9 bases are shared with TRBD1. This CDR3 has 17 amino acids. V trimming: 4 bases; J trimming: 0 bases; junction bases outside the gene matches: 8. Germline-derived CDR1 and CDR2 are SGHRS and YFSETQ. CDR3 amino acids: CASSHQPDRGSYNEQFF. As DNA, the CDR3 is TGCGCCAGCAGCCATCAACCGGACAGGGGCTCCTACAATGAGCAGTTCTTC.

The CDR3 region is CASSRDFQETQYF. The CDR3 DNA reads as TGTGCCAGCAGCCGGGACTTCCAAGAGACCCAGTACTTC. The chain couples TRBV9 to TRBJ2-5; possible D gene TRBD2, 6 bases. The germline gives CDR1 SGDLS, CDR2 YYNGEE. Trimming removed 4 bases from V and 1 base from J, with 8 bases in between. The length of the CDR3 is 13 residues.

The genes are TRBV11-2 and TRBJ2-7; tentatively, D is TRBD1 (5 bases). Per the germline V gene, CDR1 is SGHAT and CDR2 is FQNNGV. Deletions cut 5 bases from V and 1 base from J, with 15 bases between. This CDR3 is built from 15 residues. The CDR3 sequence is CASSPGHRGSYEQYF. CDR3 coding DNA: TGTGCCAGCAGCCCCGGACACCGAGGATCCTACGAGCAGTACTTC. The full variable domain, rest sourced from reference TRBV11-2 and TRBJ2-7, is EAGVAQSPRYKIIEKRQSVAFWCNPISGHATLYWYQQILGQGPKLLIQFQNNGVVDDSQLPKDRFSAERLKGVDSTLKIQPAKLEDSAVYLCASSPGHRGSYEQYFGPGTRLTVT.

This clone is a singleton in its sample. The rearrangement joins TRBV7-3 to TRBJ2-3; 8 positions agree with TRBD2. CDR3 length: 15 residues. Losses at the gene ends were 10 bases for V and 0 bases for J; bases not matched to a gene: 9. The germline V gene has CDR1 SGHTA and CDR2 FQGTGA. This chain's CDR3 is CANLPGGESTDTQYF. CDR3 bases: TGTGCCAACCTCCCGGGGGGGGAAAGCACAGATACGCAGTATTTT.

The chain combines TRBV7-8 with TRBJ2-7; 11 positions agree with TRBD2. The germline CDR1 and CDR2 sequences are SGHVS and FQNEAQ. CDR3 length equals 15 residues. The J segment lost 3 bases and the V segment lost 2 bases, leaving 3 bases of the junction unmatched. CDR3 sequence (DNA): TGTGCCAGCAGCTTACGGCTAGCGGGGGGCTACGAGCAGTACTTC. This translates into CASSLRLAGGYEQYF. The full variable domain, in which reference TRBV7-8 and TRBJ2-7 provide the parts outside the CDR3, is GAGVSQSPRYKVAKRGQDVALRCDPISGHVSLFWYQQALGQGPEFLTYFQNEAQLDKSGLPSDRFFAERPEGSVSTLKIQRTQQEDSAVYLCASSLRLAGGYEQYFGPGTRLTVT.

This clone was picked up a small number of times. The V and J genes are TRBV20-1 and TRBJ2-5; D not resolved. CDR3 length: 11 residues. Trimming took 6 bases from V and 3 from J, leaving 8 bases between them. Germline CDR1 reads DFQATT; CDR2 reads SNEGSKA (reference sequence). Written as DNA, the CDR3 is TGCAGTGCCCAAGTAGAAGAGACCCAGTACTTC. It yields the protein CSAQVEETQYF.

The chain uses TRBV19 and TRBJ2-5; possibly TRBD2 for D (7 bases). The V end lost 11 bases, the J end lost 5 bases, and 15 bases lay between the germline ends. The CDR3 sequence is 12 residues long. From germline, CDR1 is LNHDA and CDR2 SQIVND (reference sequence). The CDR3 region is CAGGGGEETQYF. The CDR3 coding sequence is TGTGCCGGAGGGGGGGGAGAGGAGACCCAGTACTTC.

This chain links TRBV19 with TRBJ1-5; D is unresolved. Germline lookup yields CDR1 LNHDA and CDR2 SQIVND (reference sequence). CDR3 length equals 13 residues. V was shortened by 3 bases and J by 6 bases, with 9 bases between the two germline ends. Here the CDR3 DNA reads TGTGCCAGTAGTATTTCGGGGAGTCAGCCCCAGCATTTT. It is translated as CASSISGSQPQHF.

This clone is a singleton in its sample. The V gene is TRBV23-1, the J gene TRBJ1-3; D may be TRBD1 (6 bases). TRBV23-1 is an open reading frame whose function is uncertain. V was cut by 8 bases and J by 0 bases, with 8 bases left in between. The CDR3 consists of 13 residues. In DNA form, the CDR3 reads TGCGCCAGCGAAGGGGGCTCTGGAAACACCATATATTTT. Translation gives CASEGGSGNTIYF.

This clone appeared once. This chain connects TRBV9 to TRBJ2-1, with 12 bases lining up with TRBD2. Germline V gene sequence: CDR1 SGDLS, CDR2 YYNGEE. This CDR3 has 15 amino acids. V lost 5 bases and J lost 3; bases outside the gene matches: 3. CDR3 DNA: TGTGCCAGCAGTCTAGCGGGGGGGCGCTACAATGAGCAGTTCTTC. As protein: CASSLAGGRYNEQFF.

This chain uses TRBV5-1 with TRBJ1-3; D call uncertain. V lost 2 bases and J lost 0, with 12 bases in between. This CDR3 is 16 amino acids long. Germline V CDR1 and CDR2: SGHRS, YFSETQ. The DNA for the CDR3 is TGCGCCAGCAGCTTTTTGGGGAGGACCTCTGGAAACACCATATATTTT. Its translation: CASSFLGRTSGNTIYF.

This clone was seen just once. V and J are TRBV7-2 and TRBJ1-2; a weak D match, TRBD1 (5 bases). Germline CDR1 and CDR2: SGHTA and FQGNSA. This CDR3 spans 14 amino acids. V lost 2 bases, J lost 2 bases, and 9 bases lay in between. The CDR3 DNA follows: TGTGCCAGCAGCTTAACAACAGGCAACTATGGCTACACCTTC. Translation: CASSLTTGNYGYTF.